This entry lists 14 T cell receptor beta chains sequenced from one sample in a study of Ad26.COV2.S vaccination and SARS-CoV-2 variants. Treatment indicated: around 19 received Ad26.COV2.S at low or high dose, single or two shots; roughly five received placebo; per-sample allocation not given. Vaccine and placebo recipients were sampled on day 63 after the first injection. Method: immunoSEQ multiplex PCR; TCRdb's copy keeps in-frame clones and lacks some. The sample has about 350,000 clones; roughly 81% are singletons. Sequencing used peripheral blood, obtained in a trial of Ad26.COV2.S vaccine versus placebo. All receptors derive from a person aged 18 to 65 who received the Ad26.COV2.S COVID-19 vaccine or a placebo.

This clone was counted a single time. This chain uses TRBV19 with TRBJ2-7; tentatively, D is TRBD1 or TRBD2 (5 bases each). CDR3 length: 13 amino acids. Germline CDR1 LNHDA, CDR2 SQIVND (reference sequence). Trimming pared 4 bases from V and 2 bases from J, leaving 9 bases between. The CDR3 spells CASSRGYPYEQYF. CDR3 DNA sequence: TGTGCCAGTAGTAGGGGGTACCCCTACGAGCAGTACTTC.

The chain is built from TRBV14 and TRBJ1-2; no firm D call. Germline V gene sequence: CDR1 SGHDN, CDR2 FVKESK. V gave up 4 bases and J gave up 6 bases, with 12 bases separating them. The CDR3 contains 13 residues. The CDR3 spells CASSPSPGNGYTF. In DNA form, the CDR3 reads TGTGCCAGCAGCCCATCCCCGGGGAATGGCTACACCTTC. The variable domain in full, completed from reference TRBV14 and TRBJ1-2, reads EAGVTQFPSHSVIEKGQTVTLRCDPISGHDNLYWYRRVMGKEIKFLLHFVKESKQDESGMPNNRFLAERTGGTYSTLKVQPAELEDSGVYFCASSPSPGNGYTFGSGTRLTVV.

This chain joins TRBV3-1 (or the pseudogene TRBV3-2) and TRBJ2-7, with D uncertain. The CDR3 contains 13 residues. The V gene's germline CDR1 is LGHDT and CDR2 YNNKEL (reference sequence). V was clipped by 5 bases and J by 1 base, with 9 bases between them. Written as DNA, the CDR3 is TGTGCCAGCAGCGTAGCTAGGTCCTACGAGCAGTACTTC. This gives the protein CASSVARSYEQYF.

The CDR3 DNA sequence: TGCGCCAGCAGCTTGTCGGGCAGGCAGGAATATAGCACAGATACGCAGTATTTT. Its protein product is CASSLSGRQEYSTDTQYF. This chain links TRBV5-1 with TRBJ2-3; D gene uncertain. The V gene's germline CDR1 is SGHRS and CDR2 YFSETQ. The V end was cut by 1 base, the J end by 0 bases, with 18 bases between. The CDR3 contains 18 residues.

The chain combines TRBV11-2 with TRBJ1-2, with 7 bases aligning to TRBD1. The CDR3 has 14 amino acids. Per germline, CDR1 SGHAT and CDR2 FQNNGV. V lost 6 bases, J lost 8 bases, and 12 bases stayed unmatched. CDR3 DNA: TGTGCCAGCAGGACAACCAGGGGGGCCCCCGGCTACACCTTC. Amino acids: CASRTTRGAPGYTF.

This clone appeared a single time. The chain employs TRBV7-9 and TRBJ2-3; TRBD1 matches at 8 bases. In germline, CDR1 is SEHNR, CDR2 FQNEAQ (reference sequence). V dropped 2 bases and J dropped 2; count of bases not matched to a gene: 3. The CDR3 is 15 amino acids. The CDR3 DNA is TGTGCCAGCAGCTTAATGGGACAGGCCACAGATACGCAGTATTTT. Protein sequence: CASSLMGQATDTQYF.

V gene TRBV19 combines with J gene TRBJ2-7, with 10 bases lining up with TRBD1. The CDR3 has 14 residues. CDR1 and CDR2 (germline): LNHDA, SQIVND (reference sequence). The V gene end was trimmed by 7 bases and the J gene end by 5 bases; junction bases not matched to a gene: 8. CDR3 DNA: TGTGCCAGTACCCGGGACAGGGGAACCGACGAGCAGTACTTC. It codes for CASTRDRGTDEQYF.

The chain links TRBV18 to TRBJ2-3, with D uncertain. This CDR3 has 15 residues. CDR1 is KGHSH and CDR2 is LQKENI in the germline V gene. V gave up 1 base and J gave up 0 bases, with 8 bases separating them. The CDR3: CASSPRWASTDTQYF. The DNA for the CDR3 is TGTGCCAGCTCACCACGATGGGCCAGCACAGATACGCAGTATTTT.

V gene TRBV18 combines with J gene TRBJ1-5, with 9 bases that match TRBD1. The CDR3 totals 18 residues. V shed 0 bases, J shed 2 bases, and the junction held 8 bases outside the gene matches. Per the germline V gene, CDR1 is KGHSH and CDR2 is LQKENI. The CDR3 protein is CASSPPNRGRGGNQPQHF. In DNA, the CDR3 is TGTGCCAGCTCACCACCGAACAGGGGGCGCGGGGGCAATCAGCCCCAGCATTTT.

The rearrangement links TRBV6-2 or TRBV6-3 to TRBJ2-7, with 8 positions matching TRBD2. The length of the CDR3 is 17 residues. Germline V gene lookup returns CDR1 MNHEY and CDR2 SVGEGT. V trimming: 2 bases; J trimming: 4 bases; junction bases outside the gene matches: 13. CDR3 sequence (DNA): TGTGCCAGCAGTTACCTCGGGACTAGGGGGGATCCATACGAGCAGTACTTC. This translates into CASSYLGTRGDPYEQYF.

The chain employs TRBV5-1 and TRBJ2-5; 8 nucleotides agree with TRBD1. V dropped 5 bases and J dropped 2; count of bases not matched to a gene: 11. The CDR3 sequence is 16 residues long. Germline V CDR1 and CDR2: SGHRS, YFSETQ. CDR3 amino acids: CASRSGTGLIQETQYF. The CDR3 DNA sequence: TGCGCCAGCAGATCCGGGACAGGTCTGATACAAGAGACCCAGTACTTC.

This chain links TRBV24-1 with TRBJ2-2; no reliable D call. Germline V gene sequence: CDR1 KGHDR, CDR2 SFDVKD. V was shortened by 2 bases and J by 3 bases, with 3 bases between the two germline ends. The CDR3 length is 13 residues. The CDR3 spells CATSDYDTGELFF. CDR3 nucleotides: TGTGCCACCAGTGATTATGACACCGGGGAGCTGTTTTTT.

This rearrangement joins TRBV5-8 to TRBJ2-3; 10 positions agree with TRBD1. Per the germline V gene, CDR1 is SGHTS and CDR2 is YDEGEE. V was clipped by 6 bases and J by 4 bases; unmatched bases: 14. There are 17 residues in the CDR3. The CDR3 DNA sequence: TGTGCCAGCAAATACCCCCCGGGACAGGGGATTTCAGATACGCAGTATTTT. Protein sequence: CASKYPPGQGISDTQYF.

V gene TRBV18 combines with J gene TRBJ2-1; possible D gene TRBD2, 5 bases. Looked up from germline, CDR1 is KGHSH and CDR2 is LQKENI. The CDR3 sequence is 14 residues long. The V end was cut by 0 bases, the J end by 7 bases, with 10 bases between. CDR3 nucleotides: TGTGCCAGCTCACCACCGAATAGCGTGAATGAGCAGTTCTTC. It specifies CASSPPNSVNEQFF.